The sequence of this T cell receptor (beta chain) was determined in a study of radiation and T cells in renal cell carcinoma. Produced via immunoSEQ multiplex PCR; TCRdb's table is partial and in-frame only. The repertoire holds 50,000 to 70,000 clones, with about 80% as singletons. Time point specified: blood 4 weeks post-SBRT, at nephrectomy. Regarding treatment: 15 Gy SBRT to primary tumor, nephrectomy 4 weeks later. This CDR3 region has 15 residues. Germline CDR1 SGHVS, CDR2 FQNEAQ. V was cut by 4 bases and J by 6 bases, with 15 bases left in between. This sequence joins TRBV7-8 and TRBJ2-2; D assignment may be TRBD1 or TRBD2 (5 bases each). This clonotype was sampled from a man between 60 and 70 years old with renal cell carcinoma. This sample comprised blood, obtained from a patient whose treatment included radiotherapy and nephrectomy. The CDR3 protein is CASSSRDGGAGELFF. CDR3 nucleotides: TGTGCCAGCAGCTCGAGGGACGGTGGCGCCGGGGAGCTGTTTTTT.